The 30 T cell receptor beta chains presented below share a single source sample, sequenced in a study of siplizumab effects on memory and regulatory T cells. Profiling relied on immunoSEQ multiplex PCR, and the TCRdb table lists in-frame clones only, not all of them. The repertoire holds about 110,000 clones, with 80% to 95% as singletons. Sequences were obtained from CD4+ T cells sorted from blood. These receptors were taken from a human donor in good health.

The V call is TRBV7-9, the J call TRBJ2-1, with TRBD2 identical over 7 bases. V lost 0 bases and J lost 16; bases outside the gene matches: 6. The CDR3 spans 12 residues. In germline, CDR1 is SEHNR, CDR2 FQNEAQ (reference sequence). The CDR3: CASSLAGGPRFF. The CDR3 DNA is TGTGCCAGCAGCTTAGCGGGAGGGCCGCGTTTCTTC.

The chain uses TRBV14 and TRBJ2-7; 9 positions agree with TRBD1. The CDR3 is 15 amino acids. Losses at the gene ends were 2 bases for V and 6 bases for J; bases not matched to a gene: 8. Looked up from germline, CDR1 is SGHDN and CDR2 is FVKESK. CDR3 nucleotide sequence: TGTGCCAGCAGCCAAATCACAGGGGGCTCTGGCGAGCAGTACTTC. Translation gives CASSQITGGSGEQYF.

V and J are TRBV5-1 and TRBJ2-1; 10 bases align to TRBD2. V lost 1 base and J lost 6; bases outside the gene matches: 4. Per the germline V gene, CDR1 is SGHRS and CDR2 is YFSETQ. The CDR3 has 15 residues. In DNA form, the CDR3 reads TGCGCCAGCAGCTTGCCACTAGCGGGGCCCAATGAGCAGTTCTTC. Its protein is CASSLPLAGPNEQFF.

The chain combines TRBV6-5 with TRBJ1-6; 7 bases line up with TRBD1. This CDR3 contains 15 residues. The V gene end was trimmed by 5 bases and the J gene end by 6 bases; junction bases not matched to a gene: 7. From germline, CDR1 is MNHEY and CDR2 SVGAGI. CDR3 sequence: CASSPRQGGNSPLHF. The CDR3 region has the DNA TGTGCCAGCAGTCCGCGACAGGGAGGTAATTCACCCCTCCACTTT.

J is TRBJ2-2 and V is TRBV6-5; D is perhaps TRBD1 (6 bases). Per the germline V gene, CDR1 is MNHEY and CDR2 is SVGAGI. The V and J ends lost 6 bases and 6 bases respectively, with 17 bases between them. The CDR3 extends over 15 amino acids. This CDR3 is CASSLIQGLSGELFF. The DNA for the CDR3 is TGTGCCAGCAGCCTGATACAGGGTTTATCCGGGGAGCTGTTTTTT.

The CDR3 reads CASLTVGTYEQYF. As DNA, the CDR3 is TGTGCCAGCCTGACGGTTGGGACCTACGAGCAGTACTTC. The chain has TRBV28 and TRBJ2-7; no definite D call. V lost 8 bases and J 2 bases, leaving 13 bases between the germline ends. Germline V gives CDR1 MDHEN, CDR2 SYDVKM. CDR3 length: 13 amino acids.

V and J are TRBV19 and TRBJ1-5, with D unresolved. This CDR3 contains 14 residues. Germline CDR1 LNHDA, CDR2 SQIVND (reference sequence). Between the trimmed V and J ends, which lost 1 base and 6 bases, there was a span of 10 bases. The chain's CDR3 is CASSIVGGTQPQHF. The CDR3 coding sequence is TGTGCCAGTAGTATAGTTGGAGGAACTCAGCCCCAGCATTTT.

This rearrangement joins TRBV5-4 to TRBJ2-2; a possible D gene is TRBD1 (5 bases). From germline, CDR1 is SGHNT and CDR2 YYREEE (reference sequence). The CDR3 loop spans 16 amino acids. V was clipped by 0 bases and J by 0 bases, with 9 bases between them. The CDR3 DNA reads as TGTGCCAGCAGCTTGGTGCAGGGAACGAACACCGGGGAGCTGTTTTTT. It codes for CASSLVQGTNTGELFF. The full variable domain, in which reference TRBV5-4 and TRBJ2-2 provide the parts outside the CDR3, is ETGVTQSPTHLIKTRGQQVTLRCSSQSGHNTVSWYQQALGQGPQFIFQYYREEENGRGNFPPRFSGLQFPNYSSELNVNALELDDSALYLCASSLVQGTNTGELFFGEGSRLTVL.

This rearrangement joins TRBV5-4 to TRBJ2-7, with TRBD1 identical over 7 bases. Germline V CDR1 and CDR2: SGHNT, YYREEE (reference sequence). CDR3 length equals 13 residues. V lost 5 bases, J lost 7 bases, and 9 bases stayed unmatched. The CDR3 protein is CASRSGQVHEQYF. CDR3 DNA sequence: TGTGCCAGCAGATCCGGACAGGTACATGAGCAGTACTTC.

This clone was seen only once. This chain joins TRBV7-2 and TRBJ1-3; 7 nucleotides match TRBD1. The CDR3 sequence is 15 residues long. V was pared by 1 base and J by 4 bases, with 4 bases of the junction left unmatched. Germline V lookup: CDR1 SGHTA, CDR2 FQGNSA. DNA of the CDR3: TGTGCCAGCAGCTTAGTCGCAGGGGGAGGAAACACCATATATTTT. This sequence encodes CASSLVAGGGNTIYF.

The chain carries TRBV30 and TRBJ2-7; D gene uncertain. The CDR3 loop spans 15 amino acids. The germline gives CDR1 GTSNPN, CDR2 SVGIG (reference sequence). V was shortened by 2 bases and J by 1 base, with 15 bases between the two germline ends. CDR3 sequence reads: CAWSLRTLPSYEQYF. The CDR3 region has the DNA TGTGCCTGGAGTCTTAGGACCCTCCCTTCCTACGAGCAGTACTTC.

The rearrangement links TRBV6-6 to TRBJ2-7; TRBD1 is a possible D gene (5 bases). Between the trimmed V and J ends, which lost 2 bases and 3 bases, there was a span of 11 bases. Germline values: CDR1 MNHNY, CDR2 SVGAGI (reference sequence). The CDR3 is 14 residues long. As DNA, the CDR3 is TGTGCCAGCAGTTACGCTTCGGACAACTACGAGCAGTACTTC. Its translation is CASSYASDNYEQYF.

V gene TRBV27 combines with J gene TRBJ2-7; 9 positions match TRBD1. The germline CDR1 and CDR2 sequences are MNHEY and SMNVEV (reference sequence). The CDR3 is 15 amino acids. Germline trimming cut 3 bases from V and 0 bases from J; bases unmatched to any gene: 3. DNA for the CDR3: TGTGCCAGCAGTTTCACAGGGGGCGGCTCCTACGAGCAGTACTTC. It specifies CASSFTGGGSYEQYF.

The V call is TRBV9, the J call TRBJ2-4, with a tentative D call TRBD1 (6 bases). The CDR3 extends over 15 amino acids. Germline V gene sequence: CDR1 SGDLS, CDR2 YYNGEE. V lost 4 bases, J lost 2 bases, and 13 bases lay in between. The CDR3 protein is CASSFSQGTKNIQYF. In DNA form, the CDR3 reads TGTGCCAGCAGCTTTAGTCAGGGGACCAAAAACATTCAGTACTTC.

The chain links TRBV18 to TRBJ1-2; weak D call: TRBD1 (5 bases). Germline-derived CDR1 and CDR2 are KGHSH and LQKENI. Deletions cut 6 bases from V and 8 bases from J, with 19 bases between. This CDR3 has 14 residues. The CDR3 DNA follows: TGTGCCAGCTCGTCATATTCCGGGGACCAAGGCTACACCTTC. This translates into CASSSYSGDQGYTF.

The chain couples TRBV30 to TRBJ1-2; D remains ambiguous. Germline V gives CDR1 GTSNPN, CDR2 SVGIG (reference sequence). This CDR3 has 12 residues. The germline V and J ends were trimmed by 3 bases and 6 bases, with 11 bases remaining between them. In nucleotides, the CDR3 is TGTGCCTGGAGACTCCCTTTGAATGGCTACACCTTC. Its protein is CAWRLPLNGYTF.

The genes are TRBV14 and TRBJ1-6; no definite D call. In germline, CDR1 is SGHDN, CDR2 FVKESK. V was shortened by 1 base and J by 7 bases, with 5 bases between the two germline ends. The CDR3 is 13 amino acids. The CDR3 here is CASSQVINSPLHF. The CDR3 DNA reads as TGTGCCAGCAGCCAAGTGATCAATTCACCCCTCCACTTT.

The rearrangement uses TRBV10-1 and TRBJ2-3; 8 nucleotides match TRBD2. The ends lost 4 bases at V and 1 base at J; junction bases unmatched: 4. The length of the CDR3 is 15 residues. Germline assignment: CDR1 WNHNN and CDR2 SYGVQD (reference sequence). CDR3 region: CASSASTSGTDTQYF. In DNA, the CDR3 is TGCGCCAGCAGTGCATCGACTAGCGGCACAGATACGCAGTATTTT.

This clone was seen only once. The chain carries TRBV30 and TRBJ2-1; possible D gene TRBD2, 5 bases. V was cut by 3 bases and J by 1 base, with 16 bases left in between. Germline assignment: CDR1 GTSNPN and CDR2 SVGIG (reference sequence). CDR3 length equals 16 residues. The CDR3: CAWRQRAVVSYNEQFF. The CDR3 DNA is TGTGCCTGGAGGCAGAGGGCGGTGGTATCCTACAATGAGCAGTTCTTC. Together with reference TRBV30 and TRBJ2-1, the CDR3 gives the full variable domain: SQTIHQWPATLVQPVGSPLSLECTVEGTSNPNLYWYRQAAGRGLQLLFYSVGIGQISSEVPQNLSASRPQDRQFILSSKKLLLSDSGFYLCAWRQRAVVSYNEQFFGPGTRLTVL.

In this sample, this clone turned up once. This chain uses TRBV5-1 with TRBJ2-5; tentative D call: TRBD1 (5 bases). CDR1 and CDR2 (germline): SGHRS, YFSETQ. The V end lost 1 base, the J end lost 4 bases, and 8 bases lay between the germline ends. The CDR3 contains 13 residues. CDR3 nucleotide sequence: TGCGCCAGCAGCTTGCAGCAGGGAGAGACCCAGTACTTC. Translation: CASSLQQGETQYF.

The chain carries TRBV5-1 and TRBJ2-1; 8 bases map to TRBD2. Germline trimming cut 4 bases from V and 5 bases from J; bases unmatched to any gene: 20. The germline gives CDR1 SGHRS, CDR2 YFSETQ. CDR3 length equals 19 residues. CDR3 amino acids: CASSPRLAGSLGRNNEQFF. As DNA, the CDR3 is TGCGCCAGCAGCCCCCGGCTAGCGGGTTCCCTGGGGAGGAACAATGAGCAGTTCTTC.

V usage is TRBV5-1 and J usage is TRBJ1-6; TRBD1 matches at 7 bases. Germline CDR1 is SGHRS and CDR2 is YFSETQ. V dropped 0 bases and J dropped 1; count of bases not matched to a gene: 10. This CDR3 contains 19 residues. DNA for the CDR3: TGCGCCAGCAGCTTGGGTTCTTGGACAGGACGGTCCTATAATTCACCCCTCCACTTT. Residues: CASSLGSWTGRSYNSPLHF.

V gene TRBV25-1 combines with J gene TRBJ1-1; D call uncertain. Germline V lookup: CDR1 MGHDK, CDR2 SYGVNS. The CDR3 spans 11 residues. V lost 7 bases and J lost 0, with 3 bases in between. The CDR3 loop reads CASIMNTEAFF. The CDR3, as DNA: TGTGCCAGCATAATGAACACTGAAGCTTTCTTT. The full variable domain, its missing parts supplied by reference TRBV25-1 and TRBJ1-1, is EADIYQTPRYLVIGTGKKITLECSQTMGHDKMYWYQQDPGMELHLIHYSYGVNSTEKGDLSSESTVSRIRTEHFPLTLESARPSHTSQYLCASIMNTEAFFGQGTRLTVV.

This chain links TRBV7-2 with TRBJ2-7; D is possibly TRBD1 (5 bases). Looked up from germline, CDR1 is SGHTA and CDR2 is FQGNSA. V was clipped by 5 bases and J by 5 bases, with 16 bases between them. The CDR3 length is 14 residues. The CDR3 DNA reads TGTGCCAGCAGCCCAAGTACAGGTCCTCACGAGCAGTACTTC. Encoded protein: CASSPSTGPHEQYF.

V gene TRBV2 combines with J gene TRBJ2-2, with TRBD1 matching 11 bases. J was trimmed by 5 bases and V by 10 bases; bases with no gene match: 6. Germline CDR1 SNHLY, CDR2 FYNNEI. The length of the CDR3 is 14 residues. The CDR3 sequence is CATTGQGATGELFF. The CDR3 region has the DNA TGTGCCACTACCGGACAGGGGGCGACCGGGGAGCTGTTTTTT.

This chain uses TRBV15 with TRBJ2-7, with a possible D match to TRBD1 (5 bases). This CDR3 contains 14 residues. Trimming removed 0 bases from V and 2 bases from J, with 8 bases in between. CDR1 is LNHNV and CDR2 is YYDKDF in the germline V gene (reference sequence). The chain's CDR3 is CATSRDPGTYEQYF. CDR3 DNA sequence: TGTGCCACCAGCAGAGATCCAGGGACCTACGAGCAGTACTTC. Together with reference TRBV15 and TRBJ2-7, the CDR3 gives the full variable domain: DAMVIQNPRYQVTQFGKPVTLSCSQTLNHNVMYWYQQKSSQAPKLLFHYYDKDFNNEADTPDNFQSRRPNTSFCFLDIRSPGLGDTAMYLCATSRDPGTYEQYFGPGTRLTVT.

This clone was counted a few times. This sequence joins TRBV2 and TRBJ1-6; D call uncertain. The V and J ends lost 6 bases and 10 bases respectively, with 10 bases between them. This CDR3 contains 12 residues. Germline V gene sequence: CDR1 SNHLY, CDR2 FYNNEI. The CDR3 sequence: CASSPQESPLHF. The CDR3 DNA is TGTGCCAGCAGCCCCCAAGAATCACCCCTCCACTTT.

The chain carries TRBV11-2 and TRBJ1-2; no definite D call. This CDR3 has 13 amino acids. Trimming cost V 5 bases and J 7 bases, with 14 bases left between them. Per the germline V gene, CDR1 is SGHAT and CDR2 is FQNNGV. The CDR3 spells CASSNPMGFGYTF. For the CDR3, the DNA is TGTGCCAGCAGCAACCCGATGGGGTTTGGCTACACCTTC.

The chain links TRBV19 to TRBJ1-1; unclear D gene. The CDR3 contains 13 residues. Germline values: CDR1 LNHDA, CDR2 SQIVND (reference sequence). V gave up 6 bases and J gave up 3 bases, with 11 bases separating them. In DNA, the CDR3 is TGTGCCAGTAGCCCTAGGGCGTACACTGAAGCTTTCTTT. The encoded protein is CASSPRAYTEAFF.

This clone was detected only a few times. J is TRBJ1-1 and V is TRBV19; D gene uncertain. CDR3 size: 15 residues. V was cut by 3 bases and J by 1 base, with 12 bases left in between. CDR1 and CDR2 from the germline V gene are LNHDA and SQIVND (reference sequence). CDR3 coding DNA: TGTGCCAGTAGTATTGAGCAGGTTACGAACACTGAAGCTTTCTTT. Translating gives CASSIEQVTNTEAFF.